The rows below give T cell receptor beta chains drawn from one sample of a study of Ad26.COV2.S vaccination and SARS-CoV-2 variants. Sequencing was performed with immunoSEQ multiplex PCR; in TCRdb, only in-frame clones are kept and a portion is missing. The top ten clones hold 15% to 20% of a sample with nearly 95,000 clones, 82% of them seen once. Sequenced material: peripheral blood, taken after recovery from COVID-19. These receptors originate from a human donor who had recovered from COVID-19. The CDR3 runs from the conserved cysteine through the conserved F or W. A D gene is named only where the DNA matches it firmly. Some rows have no size entry. The others give once, few or many, or a class for an expanded clone.

v_gene	d_gene	len	j_gene	abundance	CDR3nt	CDR3aa
TRBV4-1	TRBD1	15	TRBJ1-2	NA	TGCGCCAGCAGCCATCGGACGGCAGGGGGCTATGGCTACACCTTC	CASSHRTAGGYGYTF
TRBV10-3	NA	18	TRBJ1-2	few	TGTGCCATCAGTGAGTCGTTAATGCAGTCAAAGGAGTTGGGTGGCTACACCTTC	CAISESLMQSKELGGYTF
TRBV6-5	NA	14	TRBJ1-2	few	TGTGCCAGCAGTTACGGTCGGGGTTTCTATGGCTACACCTTC	CASSYGRGFYGYTF
TRBV7-2	TRBD2	16	TRBJ2-3	NA	TGTGCCAGCAGAGTGGCTAGCGGGAGTAGGTCAGATACGCAGTATTTT	CASRVASGSRSDTQYF
TRBV10-3	NA	15	TRBJ2-2	NA	TGTGCCATCAGACCAAGGACTACGGACACCGGGGAGCTGTTTTTT	CAIRPRTTDTGELFF
TRBV27	NA	15	TRBJ2-1	once	TGTGCCAGCAGTTTGGATTTAAGCTCCTACAATGAGCAGTTCTTC	CASSLDLSSYNEQFF
TRBV28	NA	16	TRBJ2-3	few	TGTGCCAGCAGTTTATTCCAGGGTCAGGGCCCAGATACGCAGTATTTT	CASSLFQGQGPDTQYF
TRBV18	TRBD1	14	TRBJ1-1	few	TGTGCCAGCTCAGCAAACAGGGGTCAGACTGAAGCTTTCTTT	CASSANRGQTEAFF
TRBV7-2	NA	13	TRBJ2-1	NA	TGTGCCAGCAGCTTAGCGGCTGGCCCCAAACAGTTCTTC	CASSLAAGPKQFF
TRBV3-1/TRBV3-2	NA	13	TRBJ2-1	NA	TGTGCCAGCAGCCCCCCCGGGAATTATGAGCAGTTCTTC	CASSPPGNYEQFF
TRBV15	NA	12	TRBJ2-7	once	TGTGCCACCAGCAGCGGGGGCTACGAGCAGTACTTC	CATSSGGYEQYF
TRBV10-1	NA	13	TRBJ1-1	NA	TGCGCCAGCAGTCTACAGGGAAACACTGAAGCTTTCTTT	CASSLQGNTEAFF
TRBV15	TRBD1	15	TRBJ2-1	NA	TGTGCCACCAGCAGAGATAACAGGGGGCCGGATGAGCAGTTCTTC	CATSRDNRGPDEQFF
TRBV5-5	TRBD1	18	TRBJ1-5	few	TGTGCCAGCAGCCCCGCAGGGGTGGCAGGGGGCGCAGGTCAGCCCCAGCATTTT	CASSPAGVAGGAGQPQHF
TRBV27	TRBD1	15	TRBJ1-2	NA	TGTGCCAGTAAAACAGGGGACTCCTTCCTTTATGGCTACACCTTC	CASKTGDSFLYGYTF
TRBV7-2	NA	14	TRBJ1-2	NA	TGTGCCAGCACCCCCGTCCCCAGGGTGTCTGGCTACACCTTC	CASTPVPRVSGYTF
TRBV6-5	NA	15	TRBJ2-7	NA	TGTGCCAGCAGAACACCGGGGACACCATCATCCGAGCAGTACTTC	CASRTPGTPSSEQYF
TRBV7-8	NA	15	TRBJ1-2	NA	TGTGCCAGCAGCTTAGACGAAGCTTCGGGCTATGGCTACACCTTC	CASSLDEASGYGYTF
TRBV9	NA	16	TRBJ2-1	NA	TGTGCCAGCAGCTTGGATGACAGCCGCTCCTACAATGAGCAGTTCTTC	CASSLDDSRSYNEQFF
TRBV24-1	TRBD1	15	TRBJ2-1	NA	TGTGCCACCAGGCCGACAGGGGGTACGTACAATGAGCAGTTCTTC	CATRPTGGTYNEQFF
TRBV4-3	TRBD1	16	TRBJ2-7	NA	TGCGCCAGCAGCCAGGACAGGGGGCCCTATTCCTACGAGCAGTACTTC	CASSQDRGPYSYEQYF
TRBV24-1	NA	18	TRBJ2-2	NA	TGTGCCACCAGTGATTTAGGTGGGCCTACGGTGAACACCGGGGAGCTGTTTTTT	CATSDLGGPTVNTGELFF
TRBV18	TRBD1	13	TRBJ1-1	NA	TGTGCCAGCTCACGGGGACAGGACACTGAAGCTTTCTTT	CASSRGQDTEAFF
TRBV2	TRBD1	16	TRBJ2-7	once	TGTGCCAGCAGTCAGGGGGAACCCCTAAACGGGTACGAGCAGTACTTC	CASSQGEPLNGYEQYF
TRBV7-2	TRBD2	16	TRBJ2-5	NA	TGTGCCAGCAGCTTATCGAGCGGGATAGGGCGAGAGACCCAGTACTTC	CASSLSSGIGRETQYF
TRBV28	TRBD1	14	TRBJ2-7	NA	TGTGCCACCAGGTCATTCGACAGGGTCTACGAGCAGTACTTC	CATRSFDRVYEQYF
TRBV14	NA	15	TRBJ2-3	few	TGTGCCAGCAGCCCCGGGAAGCGGATCACAGATACGCAGTATTTT	CASSPGKRITDTQYF
TRBV6-2/TRBV6-3	NA	13	TRBJ1-1	NA	TGTGCCAGCAGTTACTCCCGGGCCACAGAAGCTTTCTTT	CASSYSRATEAFF
TRBV28	TRBD2	18	TRBJ2-1	NA	TGTGCCAGCAGTTCCATGGGACTAGTCGAATCCTTTTACAATGAGCAGTTCTTC	CASSSMGLVESFYNEQFF
TRBV19	TRBD1	16	TRBJ1-4	NA	TGTGCCAGTAGTATCGGGACAGGGTCCCCGAATGAAAAACTGTTTTTT	CASSIGTGSPNEKLFF
TRBV19	TRBD2	18	TRBJ2-7	NA	TGTGCCAGTAGTGCCCCGGGCGGGAGGGCCCGAGGTGCATACGAGCAGTACTTC	CASSAPGGRARGAYEQYF
TRBV5-6	TRBD2	15	TRBJ2-5	few	TGTGCCAGCAGCAACGGACTAGCGGGCGGGGAGACCCAGTACTTC	CASSNGLAGGETQYF
TRBV19	NA	14	TRBJ2-7	NA	TGTGCCAGTAGTGCAACTCGTGCTGGTTACGAGCAGTACTTC	CASSATRAGYEQYF
TRBV4-1	TRBD2	15	TRBJ2-2	NA	TGCGCCAGCAGTCCTAGCGGGAGTTTCGACGGGGAGCTGTTTTTT	CASSPSGSFDGELFF
TRBV11-3	NA	15	TRBJ2-1	NA	TGTGCCAGCAGCACCAGACTCCGCGGAAGGAATGAGCAGTTCTTC	CASSTRLRGRNEQFF
TRBV3-1/TRBV3-2	TRBD1	13	TRBJ1-4	NA	TGTGCCAGCAGCCGGACAGGGGCAGTAAAACTGTTTTTT	CASSRTGAVKLFF
TRBV7-9	NA	14	TRBJ2-1	few	TGTGCCAGCATGCGGGACAATAGCTACAATGAGCAGTTCTTC	CASMRDNSYNEQFF
TRBV5-1	TRBD1	16	TRBJ1-5	NA	TGCGCCAGCAGCTTGGGGGGACAGGATAGCAATCAGCCCCAGCATTTT	CASSLGGQDSNQPQHF
TRBV5-4	TRBD2	16	TRBJ2-1	NA	TGTGCCAGCAGATCGGCTAGCGGGAGGGCCGCCAATGAGCAGTTCTTC	CASRSASGRAANEQFF
TRBV2	TRBD2	15	TRBJ2-1	NA	TGTGCCAGCACCTTTAGCGGGAGAACGGGTAATGAGCAGTTCTTC	CASTFSGRTGNEQFF
TRBV19	NA	15	TRBJ1-1	NA	TGTGCCAGTAGTATTCGAGGACAGACGAACACTGAAGCTTTCTTT	CASSIRGQTNTEAFF
TRBV5-6	NA	13	TRBJ2-7	few	TGTGCCAGCAGCTTGGGTACCCACTACGAGCAGTACTTC	CASSLGTHYEQYF
TRBV6-2/TRBV6-3	NA	15	TRBJ1-1	NA	TGTGCCAGCAGCCAACTGACCTTCCTGAACCCTGAAGCTTTCTTT	CASSQLTFLNPEAFF
TRBV6-5	TRBD1	13	TRBJ2-7	NA	TGTGCCAGCAGGACCGGGACAGCGTCTGAGCAGTACTTC	CASRTGTASEQYF
TRBV5-6	NA	12	TRBJ2-7	NA	TGTGCCAGCAGCCCCGCCAATTCCGAGCAGTACTTC	CASSPANSEQYF
TRBV9	TRBD1	16	TRBJ2-5	NA	TGTGCCAGCAGCGCAGGCTCTGGGACAGTAAGGGAGACCCAGTACTTC	CASSAGSGTVRETQYF
TRBV19	NA	15	TRBJ1-5	NA	TGTGCCAGTATGTTGTGGGGGGCCAGCAATCAGCCCCAGCATTTT	CASMLWGASNQPQHF
TRBV28	TRBD1	13	TRBJ1-5	NA	TGTGCCACGAAGGACAGGGACAATCAGCCCCAGCATTTT	CATKDRDNQPQHF
TRBV7-2	NA	15	TRBJ1-3	NA	TGTGCCAGCAGCCTCCAGGGGAATCGAGGAAACACCATATATTTT	CASSLQGNRGNTIYF
TRBV2	NA	15	TRBJ2-5	few	TGTGCCAGCAGTGAAGACGGCGGACTGCAAGAGACCCAGTACTTC	CASSEDGGLQETQYF
TRBV7-9	TRBD2	17	TRBJ2-3	NA	TGTGCCAGCAGCTCCATATTAGCGGGAGGGACCACAGATACGCAGTATTTT	CASSSILAGGTTDTQYF
TRBV7-8	TRBD1	15	TRBJ2-1	NA	TGTGCCAGCAGCTTCGGACAGGGGGCTTACAATGAGCAGTTCTTC	CASSFGQGAYNEQFF
TRBV7-3	TRBD2	16	TRBJ2-7	NA	TGTGCCAGCAGCTTACGCCCTAGCGGGAGCCCCTACGAGCAGTACTTC	CASSLRPSGSPYEQYF
TRBV28	NA	15	TRBJ2-7	few	TGTGCCAGCAGTTTAGAGGGGCGTCCTCCCTACGAGCAGTACTTC	CASSLEGRPPYEQYF
TRBV7-6	TRBD1	14	TRBJ1-6	NA	TGTGCCAGCAGCTTGGGGGACAGTAATTCACCCCTCCACTTT	CASSLGDSNSPLHF
TRBV4-2	TRBD1	13	TRBJ1-5	NA	TGTGCCAGCAGCCACGACAGGGTGAAGCCCCAGCATTTT	CASSHDRVKPQHF
TRBV5-6	NA	12	TRBJ1-1	NA	TGTGCCAGCAGCTTACTCATCACTGAAGCTTTCTTT	CASSLLITEAFF
TRBV27	TRBD2	16	TRBJ2-5	NA	TGTGCCAGCAGTTTAACGCCGGGACTAGCCGGCGAGACCCAGTACTTC	CASSLTPGLAGETQYF
TRBV4-1	TRBD2	15	TRBJ2-7	NA	TGCGCCAGCAGCCAGCCCGGGACTAGCGGTTACGAGCAGTACTTC	CASSQPGTSGYEQYF
TRBV27	NA	17	TRBJ2-1	NA	TGTGCCAGCAGTTTTAGGAGTGGAGGAGGATCCTACAATGAGCAGTTCTTC	CASSFRSGGGSYNEQFF